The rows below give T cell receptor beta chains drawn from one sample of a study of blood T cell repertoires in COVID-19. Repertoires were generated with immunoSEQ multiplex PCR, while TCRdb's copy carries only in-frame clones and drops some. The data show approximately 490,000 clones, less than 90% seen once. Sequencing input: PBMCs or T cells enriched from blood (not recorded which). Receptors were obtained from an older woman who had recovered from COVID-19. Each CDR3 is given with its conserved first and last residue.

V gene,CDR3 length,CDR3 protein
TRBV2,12,CASSEGASTQYF
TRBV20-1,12,CSASSGGDGYTF
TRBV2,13,CASSENRPNEQFF
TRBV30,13,CAWSPLGGQPQHF
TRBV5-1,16,CASSLGGHTTNEKLFF
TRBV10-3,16,CAISARPQGLEYGYTF
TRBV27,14,CASSLRQGNTEAFF
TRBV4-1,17,CASSQVGTGTRKNIQYF
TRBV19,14,CASSITGTNYGYTF
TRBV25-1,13,CATMWGPASPLHF
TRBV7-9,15,CASSFPGQGREKLFF
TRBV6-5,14,CASSPHKDSYGYTF
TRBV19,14,CASSHQQGNYGYTF